The sequence of this T cell receptor (beta chain) was determined in a study of blood T cell repertoires in COVID-19. About the study: Researchers got acute and convalescent COVID-19 samples from the United States, Italy and Spain.

The junction had 3 bases not matched to a gene; V was cut back by 2 bases and J by 6 bases. Germline loops: CDR1 SGHVS, CDR2 FNYEAQ. The CDR3 consists of 16 residues. TCRdb's copy holds only in-frame clones and misses some; the assay was immunoSEQ multiplex PCR. The table includes about 110,000 clones, approximately 79% detected once. This receptor was taken from a woman aged 80 or older with active or convalescent COVID-19. Sample: peripheral blood. The chain employs TRBV7-6 and TRBJ2-2, with 13 bases matching TRBD2. The CDR3: CASSLFGTSGAGELFF. As DNA, the CDR3 is TGTGCCAGCAGCTTATTCGGGACTAGCGGGGCCGGGGAGCTGTTTTTT.